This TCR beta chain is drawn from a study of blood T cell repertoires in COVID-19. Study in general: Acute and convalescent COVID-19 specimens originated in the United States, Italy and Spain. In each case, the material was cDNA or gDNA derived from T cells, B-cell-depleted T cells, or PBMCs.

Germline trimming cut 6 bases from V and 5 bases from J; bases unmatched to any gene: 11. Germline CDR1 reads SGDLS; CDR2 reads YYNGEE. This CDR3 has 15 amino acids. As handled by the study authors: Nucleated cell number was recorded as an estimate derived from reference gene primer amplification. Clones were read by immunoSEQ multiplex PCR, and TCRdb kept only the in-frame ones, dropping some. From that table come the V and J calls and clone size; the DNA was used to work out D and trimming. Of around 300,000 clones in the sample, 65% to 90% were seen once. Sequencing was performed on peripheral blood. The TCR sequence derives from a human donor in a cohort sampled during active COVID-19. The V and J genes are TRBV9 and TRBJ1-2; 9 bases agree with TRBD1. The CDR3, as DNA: TGTGCCAGCACCGCTGGGCTCGGACAGGGGTATGGCTACACCTTC. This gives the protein CASTAGLGQGYGYTF.